What follows is one T cell receptor beta chain and its context. Its antigen is still unknown. This CDR3 is 15 amino acids long. V lost 8 bases to trimming and J lost 0 bases; unmatched junction nucleotides: 7. Germline CDR1 reads SEHNR; CDR2 reads FQNEAQ (reference sequence). No neoadjuvant therapy was given to the selected pancreatic ductal adenocarcinoma patients before their surgery. These data come from a study of T cells in pancreatic ductal adenocarcinoma. The assay was immunoSEQ multiplex PCR, and TCRdb's table has in-frame clones only and misses some. The sample contains approximately 97,000 clones, around 96% of which appear only once. Findings and caveats of the study: Compared with tumor, blood showed more total productive templates and around 8-fold more clonotypes.

The chain carries TRBV7-9 and TRBJ2-1; 7 bases are shared with TRBD1. The sequenced sample was PBMCs. This TCR derives from a human donor with pancreatic ductal adenocarcinoma. This CDR3 reads CASERTGASYNEQFF. The DNA for the CDR3 is TGTGCCAGCGAGCGGACAGGCGCCTCCTACAATGAGCAGTTCTTC. The full variable domain, its missing parts supplied by reference TRBV7-9 and TRBJ2-1, is DTGVSQNPRHKITKRGQNVTFRCDPISEHNRLYWYRQTLGQGPEFLTYFQNEAQLEKSRLLSDRFSAERPKGSFSTLEIQRTEQGDSAMYLCASERTGASYNEQFFGPGTRLTVL.